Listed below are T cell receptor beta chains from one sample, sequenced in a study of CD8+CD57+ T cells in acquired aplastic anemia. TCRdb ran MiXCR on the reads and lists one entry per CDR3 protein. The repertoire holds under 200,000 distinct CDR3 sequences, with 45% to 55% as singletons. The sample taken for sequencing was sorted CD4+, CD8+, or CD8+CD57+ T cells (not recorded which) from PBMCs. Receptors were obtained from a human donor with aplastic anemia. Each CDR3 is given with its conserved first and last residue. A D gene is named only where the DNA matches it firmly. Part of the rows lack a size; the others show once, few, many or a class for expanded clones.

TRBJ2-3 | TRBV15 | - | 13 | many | CATSVGGTDTQYF | TGTGCCACCAGCGTTGGGGGCACAGATACGCAGTATTTT
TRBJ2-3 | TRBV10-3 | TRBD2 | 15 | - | CAISDSSGGIGTQYF | TGTGCCATCAGTGACTCGAGCGGGGGAATAGGTACGCAGTATTTT
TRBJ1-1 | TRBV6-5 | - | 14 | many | CASSYSAGNTEAFF | TGTGCCAGCAGTTACTCTGCAGGGAACACTGAAGCTTTCTTT
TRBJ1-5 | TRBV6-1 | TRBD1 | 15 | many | CASKTGGHEGQPQHF | TGTGCCAGCAAAACAGGGGGCCACGAGGGTCAGCCCCAGCATTTT
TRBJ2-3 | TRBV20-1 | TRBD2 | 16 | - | CSVALPGTRSTDTQYF | TGCAGTGTTGCCCTTCCCGGGACTAGAAGCACAGATACGCAGTATTTT
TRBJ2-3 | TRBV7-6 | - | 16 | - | CASSLGHHISTDTQYF | TGTGCCAGCAGCTTAGGGCATCACATTAGCACAGATACGCAGTATTTT
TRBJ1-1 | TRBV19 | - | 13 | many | CASCRAQNTEAFF | TGTGCCAGTTGCCGGGCTCAGAACACTGAAGCTTTCTTT
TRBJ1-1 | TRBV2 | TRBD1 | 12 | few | CASYTGGTEAFF | TGTGCCAGCTACACAGGGGGCACTGAAGCTTTCTTT
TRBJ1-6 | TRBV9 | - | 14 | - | CASSSRGGESPLHF | TGTGCCAGCAGCTCCCGAGGGGGGGAATCACCCCTCCACTTT
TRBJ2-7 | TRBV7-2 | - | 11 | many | CASSFSSEQYF | TGTGCCAGCAGCTTCTCAAGCGAGCAGTACTTC
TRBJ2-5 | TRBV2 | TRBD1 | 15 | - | CASSEGGQAQETQYF | TGTGCCAGCAGTGAAGGGGGACAGGCCCAAGAGACCCAGTACTTC
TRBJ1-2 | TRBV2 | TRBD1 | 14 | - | CASSISGTAYGYTF | TGTGCCAGCAGCATTTCCGGGACAGCCTATGGCTACACCTTC
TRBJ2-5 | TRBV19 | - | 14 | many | CASREGVTSETQYF | TGTGCCAGTAGGGAGGGGGTGACCTCGGAGACCCAGTACTTC
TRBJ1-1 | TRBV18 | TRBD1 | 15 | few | CASSPGQGMTTEAFF | TGTGCCAGCTCACCCGGACAGGGTATGACCACTGAAGCTTTCTTT
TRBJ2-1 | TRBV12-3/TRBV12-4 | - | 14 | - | CASSFIAPDNEQFF | TGTGCCAGCAGTTTTATTGCTCCAGACAATGAGCAGTTCTTC
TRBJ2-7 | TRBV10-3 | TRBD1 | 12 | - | CAIRGQDYEQYF | TGTGCCATCAGGGGACAGGACTACGAGCAGTACTTC
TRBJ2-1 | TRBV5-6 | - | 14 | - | CASSSEYAYNEQFF | TGTGCCAGCAGCTCCGAATATGCCTACAATGAGCAGTTCTTC
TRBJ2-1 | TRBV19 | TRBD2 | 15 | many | CASKTDAGGYNEQFF | TGTGCCAGTAAGACGGACGCGGGAGGCTACAATGAGCAGTTCTTC
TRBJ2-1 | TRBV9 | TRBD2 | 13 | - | CASSVLADNEQFF | TGTGCCAGCAGCGTACTAGCGGACAATGAGCAGTTCTTC